These 2 T cell receptor beta chains share one sample of origin, sequenced in a study of cytomegalovirus exposure and HLA in healthy donors (dated by TCRdb to the late 2010s). Receptors were amplified or captured by the immunoSEQ multiplex PCR assay. The multiplex PCR relied on a mix of 60 forward primers for TCR Vbeta segments and 13 reverse primers for TCR Jbeta segments. TCRdb obtained this table from immuneACCESS and retained in-frame rearrangements with V and J assigned. These tables miss some clones; where compared with another copy, unresolved V genes account for less than half of the shortfall, and the remainder is unexplained. The sample has about 130,000 clones on record, 70% to 80% of them singletons. Of the sample, 1% to 1.5% is held by the ten largest clones. The source material was PBMCs. Receptor source: a man in his fifties in good health and CMV-seronegative.

This clone turned up a few times. The CDR3 sequence is CSVGAGGHSVNEQFF. The DNA of the CDR3 is TGCAGCGTTGGTGCGGGAGGCCATTCAGTAAATGAGCAGTTCTTC. The chain links TRBV29-1 to TRBJ2-1, with 8 bases fitting TRBD2. CDR3 length: 15 residues. Per germline, CDR1 SQVTM and CDR2 ANQGSEA. With V trimmed by 4 bases and J by 7 bases, 12 bases remained unmatched.

This clone is medium-sized in the sample. The chain joins TRBV30 to TRBJ2-1, with D possibly TRBD1 on 7 matching bases. CDR1 is GTSNPN, CDR2 SVGIG, per germline (reference sequence). V was trimmed by 8 bases and J by 7 bases, leaving 15 bases between them. This CDR3 is built from 12 residues. The CDR3 nucleotides are TGTGCCGGCTCAGGGGGGCGGAATGAGCAGTTCTTC. This sequence encodes CAGSGGRNEQFF. The full variable domain, in which reference TRBV30 and TRBJ2-1 provide the parts outside the CDR3, is SQTIHQWPATLVQPVGSPLSLECTVEGTSNPNLYWYRQAAGRGLQLLFYSVGIGQISSEVPQNLSASRPQDRQFILSSKKLLLSDSGFYLCAGSGGRNEQFFGPGTRLTVL.